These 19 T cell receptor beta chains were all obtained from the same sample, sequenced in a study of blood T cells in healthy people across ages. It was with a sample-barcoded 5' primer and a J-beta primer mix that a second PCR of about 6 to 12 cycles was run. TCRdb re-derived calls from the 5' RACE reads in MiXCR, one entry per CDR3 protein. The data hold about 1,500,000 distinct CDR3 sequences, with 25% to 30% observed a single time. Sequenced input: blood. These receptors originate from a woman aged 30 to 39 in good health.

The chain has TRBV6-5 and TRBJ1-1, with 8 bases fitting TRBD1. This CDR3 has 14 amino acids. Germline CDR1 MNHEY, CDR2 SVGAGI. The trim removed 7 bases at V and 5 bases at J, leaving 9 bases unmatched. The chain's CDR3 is CASTIGQGGTEAFF. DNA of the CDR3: TGTGCCAGCACTATAGGACAGGGCGGAACTGAAGCTTTCTTT.

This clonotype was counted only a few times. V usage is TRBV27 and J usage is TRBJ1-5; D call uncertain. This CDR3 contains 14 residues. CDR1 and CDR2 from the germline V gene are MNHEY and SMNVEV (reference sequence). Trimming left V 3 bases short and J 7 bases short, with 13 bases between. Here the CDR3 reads CASSLAGPRQPQHF. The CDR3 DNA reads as TGTGCCAGCAGTTTGGCGGGTCCACGACAGCCCCAGCATTTT.

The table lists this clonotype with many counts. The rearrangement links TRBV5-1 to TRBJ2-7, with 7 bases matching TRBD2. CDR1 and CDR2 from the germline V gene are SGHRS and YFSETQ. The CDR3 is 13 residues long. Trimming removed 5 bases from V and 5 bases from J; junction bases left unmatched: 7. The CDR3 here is CASRLATTDEQYF. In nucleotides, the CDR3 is TGCGCCAGCAGACTAGCGACCACAGACGAGCAGTACTTC.

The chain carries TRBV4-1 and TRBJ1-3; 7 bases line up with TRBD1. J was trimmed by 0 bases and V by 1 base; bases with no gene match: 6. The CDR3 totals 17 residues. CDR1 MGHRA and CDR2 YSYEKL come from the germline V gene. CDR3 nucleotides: TGCGCCAGCAGCCAAGGGACAGGATCGTACTCTGGAAACACCATATATTTT. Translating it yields CASSQGTGSYSGNTIYF.

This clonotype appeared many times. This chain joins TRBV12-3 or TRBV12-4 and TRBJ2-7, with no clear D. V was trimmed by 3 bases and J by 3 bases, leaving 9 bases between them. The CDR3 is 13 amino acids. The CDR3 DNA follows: TGTGCCAGCAGTTTTGCTCAGATCTACGAGCAGTACTTC. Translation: CASSFAQIYEQYF.

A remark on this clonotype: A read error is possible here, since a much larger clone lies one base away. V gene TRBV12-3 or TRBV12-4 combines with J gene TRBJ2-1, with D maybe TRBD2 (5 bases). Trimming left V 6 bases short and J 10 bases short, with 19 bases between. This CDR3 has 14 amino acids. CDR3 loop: CASRPVPTTDEQFF. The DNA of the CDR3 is TGTGCCAGCAGACCTGTTCCGACTACGGACGAGCAGTTCTTC.

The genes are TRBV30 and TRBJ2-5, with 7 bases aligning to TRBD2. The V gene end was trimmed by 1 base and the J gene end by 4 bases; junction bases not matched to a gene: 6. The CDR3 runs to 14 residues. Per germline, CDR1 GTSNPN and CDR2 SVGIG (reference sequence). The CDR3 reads CAWSAELAIETQYF. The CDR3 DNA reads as TGTGCCTGGAGTGCGGAACTAGCGATAGAGACCCAGTACTTC.

CDR3: CSARSASQGSNEKLFF. The DNA for the CDR3 is TGCAGTGCGAGAAGTGCTTCCCAGGGAAGCAATGAAAAACTGTTTTTT. The chain links TRBV20-1 to TRBJ1-4; perhaps TRBD1 as D (5 bases). The CDR3 spans 16 residues. From germline, CDR1 is DFQATT and CDR2 SNEGSKA (reference sequence). Trimming cost V 6 bases and J 5 bases, with 22 bases left between them.

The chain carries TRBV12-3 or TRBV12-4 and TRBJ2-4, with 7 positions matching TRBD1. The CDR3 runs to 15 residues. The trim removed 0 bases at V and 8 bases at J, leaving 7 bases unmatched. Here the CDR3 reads CASSLALDRADIQYF. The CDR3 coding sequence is TGTGCCAGCAGTTTAGCTCTCGACAGGGCAGACATTCAGTACTTC.

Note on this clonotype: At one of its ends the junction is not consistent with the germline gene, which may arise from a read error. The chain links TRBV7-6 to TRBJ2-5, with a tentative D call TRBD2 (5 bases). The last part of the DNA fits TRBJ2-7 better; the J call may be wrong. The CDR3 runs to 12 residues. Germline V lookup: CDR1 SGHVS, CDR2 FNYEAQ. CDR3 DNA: TGCGCCAGCGGCTTAGAAGACTACGAGCAGTACTTC. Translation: CASGLEDYEQYF.

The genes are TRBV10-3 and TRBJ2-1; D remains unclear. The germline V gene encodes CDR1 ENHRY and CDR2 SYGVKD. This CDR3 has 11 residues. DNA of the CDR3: TGTACCGTCGGCGCTCGGAATGAGCAGTTCTTC. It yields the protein CTVGARNEQFF.

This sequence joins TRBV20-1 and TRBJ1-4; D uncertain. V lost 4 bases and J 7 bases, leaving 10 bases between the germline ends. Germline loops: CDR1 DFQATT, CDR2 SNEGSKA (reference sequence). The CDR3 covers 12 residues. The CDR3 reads CSATAGGEKLFF. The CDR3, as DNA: TGCAGTGCTACGGCGGGTGGTGAAAAACTGTTTTTT.

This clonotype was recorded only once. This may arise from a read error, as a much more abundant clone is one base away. The CDR3 region is CASSSNMSYEQYF. The CDR3 DNA reads as TGTGCCAGTAGTTCGAATATGAGCTACGAGCAGTACTTC. The J gene is TRBJ2-7, the V gene TRBV19, with D hard to call. CDR3 length: 13 amino acids. The V end lost 5 bases, the J end lost 3 bases, and 11 bases lay between the germline ends. Looked up from germline, CDR1 is LNHDA and CDR2 is SQIVND (reference sequence).

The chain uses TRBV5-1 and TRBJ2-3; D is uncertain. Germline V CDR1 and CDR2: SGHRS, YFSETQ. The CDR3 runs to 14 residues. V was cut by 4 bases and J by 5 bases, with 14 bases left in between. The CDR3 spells CASSPELHQDTQYF. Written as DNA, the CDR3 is TGCGCCAGCAGCCCCGAGCTCCACCAAGATACGCAGTATTTT.

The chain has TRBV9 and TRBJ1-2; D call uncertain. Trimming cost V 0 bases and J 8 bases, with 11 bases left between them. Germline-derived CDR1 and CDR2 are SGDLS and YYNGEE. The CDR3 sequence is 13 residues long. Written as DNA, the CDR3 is TGTGCCAGCAGCGTAGGGGAGGGTTCGGGCTACACCTTC. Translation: CASSVGEGSGYTF.

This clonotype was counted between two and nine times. The CDR3 region has the DNA TGTGCCAGCAGTTTAGGGGGTGGGGCGACTAGTCGAGAGCAGTTCTTC. It encodes CASSLGGGATSREQFF. The chain is built from TRBV12-3 or TRBV12-4 and TRBJ2-1; tentative D call: TRBD2 (6 bases). CDR3 length equals 16 residues. V lost 1 base, J lost 10 bases, and 20 bases lay in between.

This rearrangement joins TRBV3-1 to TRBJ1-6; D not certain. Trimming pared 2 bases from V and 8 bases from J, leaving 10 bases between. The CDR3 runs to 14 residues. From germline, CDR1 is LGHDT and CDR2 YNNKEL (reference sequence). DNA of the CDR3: TGTGCCAGCAGCCAATCACAGCTACATTCACCCCTCCACTTT. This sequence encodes CASSQSQLHSPLHF.

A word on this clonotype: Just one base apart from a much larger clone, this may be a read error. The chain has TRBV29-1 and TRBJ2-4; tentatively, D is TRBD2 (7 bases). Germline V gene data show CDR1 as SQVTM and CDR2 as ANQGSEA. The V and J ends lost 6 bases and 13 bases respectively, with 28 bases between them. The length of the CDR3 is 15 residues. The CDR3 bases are TGCAGCGTACAACCCAGGGGAGGGTCCTACAATGAGCAGTACTTC. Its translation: CSVQPRGGSYNEQYF.

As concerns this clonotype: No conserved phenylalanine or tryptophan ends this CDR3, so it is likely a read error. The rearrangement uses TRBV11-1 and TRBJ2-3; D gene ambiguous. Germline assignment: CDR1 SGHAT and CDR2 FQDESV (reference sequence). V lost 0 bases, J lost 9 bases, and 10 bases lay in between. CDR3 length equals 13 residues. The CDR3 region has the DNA TGTGCCAGCAGCTTAGCTACGGAAGAGACGCAGTATTGT. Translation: CASSLATEETQYC.